This T cell receptor beta chain comes out of a study of cytomegalovirus exposure and HLA in healthy donors (dated by TCRdb to 2015 to 2018). Background on the whole study: According to a later analysis, the 120 or so validation repertoires were produced on the same platform as the roughly 600 repertoires of the first cohort. Besides the first cohort of under 700 subjects, a separate validation cohort made up of about 120 different subjects was used. The study aimed to test whether cataloging public T cell receptors could reveal signatures of past pathogen exposure. The study combined high-throughput TCR immunosequencing, statistical association of individual TCRs with disease status, and machine learning to predict cytomegalovirus infection status.

Results and caveats for the whole study, not just this receptor: A total of 150 or so TCR beta chains were listed by the study as associated with cytomegalovirus. A later analysis found that TCRs clustered in the first cohort also tended to co-occur in the 120 validation repertoires, with approximately 93% of cluster scores above 0. The classifier was reported to diagnose cytomegalovirus status with high specificity and sensitivity in both the original cohort and the validation cohort. In vitro tests confirmed that three of the cytomegalovirus-associated TCR beta chains recognize cytomegalovirus antigens. Most TCR sequences were observed very rarely across donors, whereas some public TCRs were present in many individuals. The authors suggested that the approach could potentially be extended to other disease states and immunological phenotypes. The validation cohort had no HLA typing available for a later analysis, so co-occurrence within that cohort was assessed over all 120 or so repertoires.

The donors belonged to the validation cohort of around 120 subjects, which was separate from the roughly 700-subject first cohort. The library was prepared using the immunoSEQ multiplex PCR assay. Regarding the original processing steps: To diagnose cytomegalovirus status from the catalog of TCR beta chain sequences, a statistical classification framework was built. Sourced from immuneACCESS, this table was stored by TCRdb with only in-frame sequences that have V and J called. A share of the clones is absent; for the studies checked, an unresolved V gene accounts for under half, and the remainder has no known explanation. That table gives V, J and clone size, and the DNA gave D and trimming. This sample comprises around 150,000 clones, roughly 89% of them detected only once. Together, the top ten hold around 3% of the sample. Reading the germline V gene gives CDR1 SGHVS and CDR2 FQNEAQ. V gives up 5 bases and J gives up 0 bases, and the segment between their germline ends measures 11 bases. The CDR3 numbers 15 residues from cysteine through phenylalanine. The DNA shown is the 45-base CDR3, in frame from base 1.

As to this clone: The clone's antigen remains unknown. Base qualities are not provided; no much larger clone lies one nucleotide away.

Here the chain combines TRBV7-8 and TRBJ2-1; no D segment can be confidently identified. Sequenced material: PBMCs. This clonotype originated in a woman in her late teens or twenties in good health and CMV-seropositive. The DNA sequence is as follows: TGTGCCAGCAGCCTAAGGAGTTACTCCTACAATGAGCAGTTCTTC. Its translation reads: CASSLRSYSYNEQFF.